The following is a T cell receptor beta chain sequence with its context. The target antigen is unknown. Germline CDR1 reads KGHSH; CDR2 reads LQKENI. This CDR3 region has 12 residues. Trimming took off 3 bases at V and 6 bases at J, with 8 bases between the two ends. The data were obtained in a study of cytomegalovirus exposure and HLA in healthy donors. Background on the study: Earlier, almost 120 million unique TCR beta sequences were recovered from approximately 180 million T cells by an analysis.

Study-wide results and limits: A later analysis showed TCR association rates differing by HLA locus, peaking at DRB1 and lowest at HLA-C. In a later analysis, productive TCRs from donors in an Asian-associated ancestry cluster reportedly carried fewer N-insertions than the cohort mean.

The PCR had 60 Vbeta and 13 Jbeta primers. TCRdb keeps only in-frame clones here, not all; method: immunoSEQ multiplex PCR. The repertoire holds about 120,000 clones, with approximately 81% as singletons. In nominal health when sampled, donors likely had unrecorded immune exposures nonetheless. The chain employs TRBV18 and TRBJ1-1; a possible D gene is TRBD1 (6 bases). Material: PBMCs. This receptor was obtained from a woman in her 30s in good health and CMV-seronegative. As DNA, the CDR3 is TGTGCCAGCTCACCCACAGGGCCTGAAGCTTTCTTT. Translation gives CASSPTGPEAFF.